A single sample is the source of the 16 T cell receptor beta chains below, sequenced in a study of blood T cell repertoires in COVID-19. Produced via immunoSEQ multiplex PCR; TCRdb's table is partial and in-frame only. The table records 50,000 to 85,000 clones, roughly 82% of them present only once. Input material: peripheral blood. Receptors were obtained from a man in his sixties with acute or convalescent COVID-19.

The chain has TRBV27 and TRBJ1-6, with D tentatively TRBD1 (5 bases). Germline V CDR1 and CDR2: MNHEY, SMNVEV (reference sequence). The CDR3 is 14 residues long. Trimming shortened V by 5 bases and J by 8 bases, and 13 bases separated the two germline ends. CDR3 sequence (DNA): TGTGCCAGCAGTGCCCGGGACTCCCATTCACCCCTCCACTTT. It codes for CASSARDSHSPLHF.

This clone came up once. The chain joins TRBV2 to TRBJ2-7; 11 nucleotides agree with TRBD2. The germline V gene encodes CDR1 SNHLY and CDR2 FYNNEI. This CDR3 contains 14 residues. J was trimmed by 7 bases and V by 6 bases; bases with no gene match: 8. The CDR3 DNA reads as TGTGCCAGCAGCCTTAGCGGGGGGGCCTTAGAGCAGTACTTC. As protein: CASSLSGGALEQYF.

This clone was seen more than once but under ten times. CDR3 sequence: CASSDHYRGQNTEAFF. In DNA, the CDR3 is TGTGCCAGCAGTGACCATTACAGGGGGCAGAACACTGAAGCTTTCTTT. The V and J genes are TRBV6-4 and TRBJ1-1, with 9 bases matching TRBD1. The CDR3 is made up of 16 amino acids. Trimming cost V 2 bases and J 1 base; bases outside gene matches: 5. Germline CDR1 and CDR2: MRHNA and SNTAGT.

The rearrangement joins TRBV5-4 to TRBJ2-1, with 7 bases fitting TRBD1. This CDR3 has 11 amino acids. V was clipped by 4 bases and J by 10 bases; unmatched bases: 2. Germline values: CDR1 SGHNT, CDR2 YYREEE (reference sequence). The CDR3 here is CASSKDREQFF. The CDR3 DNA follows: TGTGCCAGCAGCAAGGACAGGGAGCAGTTCTTC.

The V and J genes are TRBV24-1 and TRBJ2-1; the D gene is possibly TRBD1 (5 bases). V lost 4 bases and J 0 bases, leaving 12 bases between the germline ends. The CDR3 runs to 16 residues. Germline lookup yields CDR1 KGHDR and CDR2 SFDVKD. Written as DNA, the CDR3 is TGTGCCACCAGTGACCTAGACAGTAGCTCCTACAATGAGCAGTTCTTC. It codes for CATSDLDSSSYNEQFF.

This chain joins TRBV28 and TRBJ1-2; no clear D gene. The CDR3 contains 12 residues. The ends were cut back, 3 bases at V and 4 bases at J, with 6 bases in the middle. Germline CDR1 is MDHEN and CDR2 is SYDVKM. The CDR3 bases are TGTGCCAGCAGTTTGCGTAGCTATGGCTACACCTTC. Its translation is CASSLRSYGYTF.

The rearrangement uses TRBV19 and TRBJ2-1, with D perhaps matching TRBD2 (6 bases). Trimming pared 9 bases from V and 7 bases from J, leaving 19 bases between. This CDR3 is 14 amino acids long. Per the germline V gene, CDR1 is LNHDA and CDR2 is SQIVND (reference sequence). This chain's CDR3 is CASRFVGGTNEQFF. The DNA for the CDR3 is TGTGCCAGCCGGTTCGTGGGGGGAACGAATGAGCAGTTCTTC. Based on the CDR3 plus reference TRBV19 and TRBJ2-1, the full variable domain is DGGITQSPKYLFRKEGQNVTLSCEQNLNHDAMYWYRQDPGQGLRLIYYSQIVNDFQKGDIAEGYSVSREKKESFPLTVTSAQKNPTAFYLCASRFVGGTNEQFFGPGTRLTVL.

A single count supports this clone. The CDR3 is CASSQGGAGNQPQHF. DNA of the CDR3: TGTGCCAGCAGCCAAGGGGGCGCGGGCAATCAGCCCCAGCATTTT. The V call is TRBV3-1 (or the pseudogene TRBV3-2), the J call TRBJ1-5; TRBD1 might be the D (5 bases). The ends were cut back, 1 base at V and 2 bases at J, with 9 bases in the middle. The CDR3 is made up of 15 amino acids. Germline-derived CDR1 and CDR2 are LGHDT and YNNKEL (reference sequence).

CDR3 protein: CASSSYRVEAFF. The CDR3 DNA reads as TGTGCCAGCAGCTCCTACAGGGTTGAAGCTTTCTTT. The genes are TRBV5-6 and TRBJ1-1; D might be TRBD1 (6 bases). Germline V gene sequence: CDR1 SGHDT, CDR2 YYEEEE. This CDR3 has 12 residues. V was shortened by 3 bases and J by 7 bases, with 10 bases between the two germline ends.

The CDR3 sequence is CASSGTSGGHTGELFF. The CDR3, as DNA: TGTGCCAGCAGTGGGACTAGCGGGGGTCACACCGGGGAGCTGTTTTTT. The genes are TRBV2 and TRBJ2-2; TRBD2 aligns across 13 bases. This CDR3 spans 16 amino acids. The junction had 2 bases not matched to a gene; V was cut back by 4 bases and J by 3 bases. Germline CDR1 reads SNHLY; CDR2 reads FYNNEI.

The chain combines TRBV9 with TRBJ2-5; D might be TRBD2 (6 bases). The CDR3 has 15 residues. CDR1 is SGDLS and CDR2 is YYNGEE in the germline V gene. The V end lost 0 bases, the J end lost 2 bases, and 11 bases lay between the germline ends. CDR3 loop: CASSVGVGTQETQYF. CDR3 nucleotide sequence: TGTGCCAGCAGCGTAGGAGTAGGGACTCAAGAGACCCAGTACTTC. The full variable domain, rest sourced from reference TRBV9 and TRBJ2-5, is DSGVTQTPKHLITATGQRVTLRCSPRSGDLSVYWYQQSLDQGLQFLIQYYNGEERAKGNILERFSAQQFPDLHSELNLSSLELGDSALYFCASSVGVGTQETQYFGPGTRLLVL.

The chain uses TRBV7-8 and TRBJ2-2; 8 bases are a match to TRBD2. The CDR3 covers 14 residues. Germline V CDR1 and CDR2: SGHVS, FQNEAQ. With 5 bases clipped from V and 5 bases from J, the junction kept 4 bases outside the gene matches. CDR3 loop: CASSPGGGTGELFF. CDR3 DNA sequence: TGTGCCAGCAGCCCCGGGGGGGGGACCGGGGAGCTGTTTTTT.

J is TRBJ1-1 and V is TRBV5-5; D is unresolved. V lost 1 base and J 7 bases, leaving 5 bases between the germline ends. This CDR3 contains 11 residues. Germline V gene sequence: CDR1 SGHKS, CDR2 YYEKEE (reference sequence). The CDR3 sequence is CASSLYGEAFF. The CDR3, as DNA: TGTGCCAGCAGCTTGTACGGTGAAGCTTTCTTT.

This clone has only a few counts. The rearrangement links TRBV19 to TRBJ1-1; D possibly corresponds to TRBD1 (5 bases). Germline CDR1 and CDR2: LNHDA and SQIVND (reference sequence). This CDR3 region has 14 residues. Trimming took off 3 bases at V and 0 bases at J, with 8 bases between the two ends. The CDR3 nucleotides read TGTGCCAGTAGTATCGCGGGACTGAACACTGAAGCTTTCTTT. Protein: CASSIAGLNTEAFF.

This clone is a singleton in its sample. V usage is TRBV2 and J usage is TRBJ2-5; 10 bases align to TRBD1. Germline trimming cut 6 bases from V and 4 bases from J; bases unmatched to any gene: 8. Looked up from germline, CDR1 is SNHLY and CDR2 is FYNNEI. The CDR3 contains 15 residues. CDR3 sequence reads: CASSYGQGGRETQYF. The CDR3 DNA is TGTGCCAGCAGCTACGGACAGGGGGGGAGAGAGACCCAGTACTTC.

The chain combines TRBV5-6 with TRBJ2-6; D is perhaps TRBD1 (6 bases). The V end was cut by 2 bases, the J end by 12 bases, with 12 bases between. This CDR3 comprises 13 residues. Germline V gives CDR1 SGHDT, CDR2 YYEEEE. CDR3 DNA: TGTGCCAGCAGCTTACAGGGTTTCGGCGTCCTGACTTTC. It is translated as CASSLQGFGVLTF.